Sequencing of this T cell receptor beta chain was carried out in a study of blood T cell repertoires in COVID-19. For the study at large: The United States, Italy and Spain were the sources of the acute and convalescent COVID-19 samples. PBMCs, B-cell-depleted T cells, or T cells were the source of the cDNA or gDNA that made up the material.

Authors' processing steps: For nucleated cells, counts were estimated from reference gene primer amplification. Here immunoSEQ multiplex PCR was the method, and the copy in TCRdb shows in-frame clones only, minus some. The DNA gave D and trimming, while V, J and clone size come from that table. The data hold 35,000 to 50,000 clones, with around 70% observed a single time. The V and J ends lost 6 bases and 5 bases respectively, with 13 bases between them. Germline assignment: CDR1 SEHNR and CDR2 FQNEAQ (reference sequence). The CDR3 covers 14 residues. Sequencing was carried out using peripheral blood. The source is a man at least 80 years old with acute or convalescent COVID-19. This chain uses TRBV7-9 with TRBJ2-2; TRBD2 is a possible D gene (7 bases). CDR3 DNA: TGTGCCAGCAGGGCGGGGGCCGGTACCGGGGAGCTGTTTTTT. Its translation: CASRAGAGTGELFF.